Here is one T cell receptor (beta chain) with its context. This clone was observed a handful of times. This receptor's antigen is unknown. No base quality information exists; no much larger clone differs at one position. Collaborating institutions collected whole blood in K2EDTA tubes following their own protocols. Collaborator samples were shipped for TCRbeta analysis as frozen whole blood, isolated PBMCs, or DNA extracted from either sample type. This record belongs to a study of blood T cell repertoires in COVID-19 (dated by TCRdb to the early 2020s). Broadly, across the study: The collaborator samples originated in the United States, Italy and Spain and spanned the acute and convalescent phases of COVID-19. The material from the prospective study consisted of cDNA or gDNA derived from T cells, B-cell-depleted T cells, or PBMCs. Deeply sampled blood TCRbeta repertoires from subjects exposed to, actively infected with, or recovered from COVID-19 were included in the dataset. The repertoires were released in a freely available public database meant as a resource for research on the immune response to SARS-CoV-2. Samples came from the ongoing ImmuneRACE study (first 160 participants) plus 1,254 subjects from 6 global collaborators. The sample metadata nearly always contained a de-identified subject ID, COVID-19 status, age in years and sex. Where available, HLA class I and class II types were obtained from metadata supplied by the sample provider rather than from assay-based typing.

What the authors observed across the whole study: How much clinical and demographic metadata was included differed by source and by participant, and the metadata was provided uncurated.

The germline V gene provides CDR1 MNHEY and CDR2 SVGEGT. The CDR3 has 16 amino acids, counting the end cysteine and phenylalanine. Only the CDR3 region is kept as DNA, spanning 48 bases read in frame from base 1. V lost 5 bases and J lost 3 bases; the stretch between them is 17 bases long. The immunoSEQ Assay, a bias-controlled multiplex PCR, was used to amplify TCRbeta CDR3 regions from genomic DNA. Processing in the source paper ran as follows. The number of nucleated cells in each sample was estimated from the amplification of reference gene primers within the assay. Sequence reads were collapsed and filtered to measure the absolute abundance of every unique TCRbeta CDR3 rearrangement. For each sample, productive Simpson clonality was calculated by taking the square root of Simpson's diversity index across productive rearrangements. This is the immuneACCESS table as TCRdb keeps it, with only in-frame sequences that have V and J called. A part of the clones is gone; compared with another copy, unresolved V genes explain less than half, and the rest is unexplained. From that table come the V and J calls and clone size; the DNA was used to work out D and trimming. The sample contains around 200,000 clones, approximately 87% of them found a single time. The leading ten clones occupy roughly 2.2% of the sample.

Source material: peripheral blood. This clonotype originated in a woman between 50 and 59 years old with acute or convalescent COVID-19. The chain is made from TRBV6-2 or TRBV6-3 and TRBJ1-5; a tentative D call is TRBD1 (5 bases match). The DNA reads TGTGCCAGCAGTACCCTAACAGGAACTACCAATCAGCCCCAGCATTTT. This codes for CASSTLTGTTNQPQHF.